This TCR beta chain emerged from a study of technical replicates of blood from a handful of donors. TCRdb's copy holds only in-frame clones and misses some; the assay was immunoSEQ multiplex PCR. The profile shows about 16,000 clones, roughly 89% of them singletons. Germline lookup yields CDR1 GTSNPN and CDR2 SVGIG (reference sequence). This CDR3 contains 13 residues. The V and J ends lost 2 bases and 6 bases respectively, with 11 bases between them. This sequence joins TRBV30 and TRBJ1-5; perhaps TRBD1 as D (6 bases). Sample: PBMCs. The clonotype comes from a human donor in good health. The CDR3 reads CAWSKGDGQPQHF. In nucleotides, the CDR3 is TGTGCCTGGAGTAAGGGGGACGGTCAGCCCCAGCATTTT.